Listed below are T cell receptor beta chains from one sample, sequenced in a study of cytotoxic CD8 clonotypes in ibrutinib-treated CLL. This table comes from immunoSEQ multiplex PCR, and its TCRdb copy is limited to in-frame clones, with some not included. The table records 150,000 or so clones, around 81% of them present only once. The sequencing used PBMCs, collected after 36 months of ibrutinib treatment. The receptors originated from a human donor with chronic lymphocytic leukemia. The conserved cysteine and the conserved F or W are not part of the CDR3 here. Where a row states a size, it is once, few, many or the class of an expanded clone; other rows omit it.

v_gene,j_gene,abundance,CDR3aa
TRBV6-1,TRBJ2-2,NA,ASRVRDRVNGELF
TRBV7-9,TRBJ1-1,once,ASSFRLGTEAF
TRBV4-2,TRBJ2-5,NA,ASSQDLETQY
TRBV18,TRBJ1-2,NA,ASSPTGSGGAGYGYT
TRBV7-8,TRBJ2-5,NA,ASSRGPSETQY
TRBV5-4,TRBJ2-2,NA,ASSRSGGKDTGELF
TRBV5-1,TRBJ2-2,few,ASSGRANTGELF
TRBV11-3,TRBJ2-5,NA,ASSLKAGIGQY
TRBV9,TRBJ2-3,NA,ASSVDRGGAGYTQY
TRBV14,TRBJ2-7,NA,ASSQGQGGYEQY
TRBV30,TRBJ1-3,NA,AWSVFSGNTIY
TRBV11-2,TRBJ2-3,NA,ASSLTSGTDTQY
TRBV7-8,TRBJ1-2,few,ASSLEALGGNYGYT
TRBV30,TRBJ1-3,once,AWAGGSGNTIY
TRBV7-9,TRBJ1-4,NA,ASSPGTGKEKLF
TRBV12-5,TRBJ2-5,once,ASVKTGSYRVWGQETQY
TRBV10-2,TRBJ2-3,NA,ASRTSTDTQY
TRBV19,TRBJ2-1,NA,ASSISGGSYNEQF
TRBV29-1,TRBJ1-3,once,SVRTGTGNTIY
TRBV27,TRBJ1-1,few,ASTEKGGRRAF
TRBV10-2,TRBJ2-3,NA,ASSESDTQY
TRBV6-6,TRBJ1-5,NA,ASSYFGDSNQPQH
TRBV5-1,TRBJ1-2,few,ASSLTGRDYGYT
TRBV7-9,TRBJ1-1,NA,ASSEEGRNTEAF
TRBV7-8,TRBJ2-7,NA,ASSLAYRDSYEQY
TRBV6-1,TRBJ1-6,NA,AINYREVRNSPLH